Listed below are T cell receptor beta chains from one sample, sequenced in a study of beta chain features in type 1 diabetes. Measured with immunoSEQ multiplex PCR; TCRdb has only the in-frame clones, and not every one. The data show some 700,000 clones, with 13% seen just once and approximately 0.022% held by the top ten. Source material: naive CD4+ T cells from blood. The receptors shown here come from a young man with type 1 diabetes. Each CDR3 is given with its conserved first and last residue. A D gene is named only where the DNA matches it firmly. Expanded clones get a size class; other rows say once, few or many, or leave the size out.

clone_size j_call v_call d_call cdr3_aa cdr3_nt
NA TRBJ1-2 TRBV29-1 TRBD1 CSVGGPGQGLAGPSYTF TGCAGCGTCGGGGGCCCGGGACAGGGGTTGGCTGGGCCTAGTTACACCTTC
NA TRBJ2-1 TRBV5-1 TRBD2 CASSTSGGFSYNEQFF TGCGCCAGCAGCACTAGCGGGGGGTTCTCCTACAATGAGCAGTTCTTC
few TRBJ1-1 TRBV5-1 NA CASSLEGSRATEAFF TGCGCCAGCAGCTTGGAGGGATCTCGGGCCACTGAAGCTTTCTTT
NA TRBJ1-5 TRBV9 NA CASSVVDQPQHF TGTGCCAGCAGCGTAGTAGATCAGCCCCAGCATTTT
few TRBJ2-4 TRBV9 NA CASSVGAGRQYF TGTGCCAGCAGCGTAGGGGCGGGACGTCAGTACTTC
few TRBJ2-2 TRBV9 NA CASSVASNTGELFF TGTGCCAGCAGCGTAGCCTCGAACACCGGGGAGCTGTTTTTT
NA TRBJ2-7 TRBV14 NA CASSPTPYEQYF TGTGCCAGCAGCCCTACCCCCTACGAGCAGTACTTC
NA TRBJ1-1 TRBV2 NA CASRVENTEAFF TGTGCCAGCAGGGTAGAGAACACTGAAGCTTTCTTT
NA TRBJ1-5 TRBV30 NA CAWSMTSNQPQHF TGTGCCTGGAGTATGACGTCCAATCAGCCCCAGCATTTT
few TRBJ1-6 TRBV6-1 TRBD1 CASSIQGEDSPLHF TGTGCCAGCAGTATTCAGGGGGAAGATTCACCCCTCCACTTT
few TRBJ2-5 TRBV30 NA CAWRGVAQETQYF TGTGCCTGGAGGGGGGTTGCCCAAGAGACCCAGTACTTC
NA TRBJ1-1 TRBV10-3 NA CAIRTRDQGSEAFF TGTGCCATCAGAACAAGAGATCAGGGAAGTGAAGCTTTCTTT
few TRBJ2-7 TRBV30 TRBD2 CAWAASGILYEQYF TGTGCCTGGGCGGCTAGCGGGATTCTCTACGAGCAGTACTTC
few TRBJ2-2 TRBV28 NA CASRSSGPSGELFF TGTGCCAGCAGATCGAGTGGGCCTTCGGGGGAGCTGTTTTTT
NA TRBJ2-3 TRBV7-9 NA CASSLRAVSTDTQYF TGTGCCAGCAGCCTAAGGGCGGTTAGCACAGATACGCAGTATTTT
NA TRBJ2-5 TRBV30 TRBD2 CAWMGGWETQYF TGTGCCTGGATGGGAGGGTGGGAGACCCAGTACTTC
NA TRBJ2-7 TRBV6-5 NA CASSNPGHSYEQYF TGTGCCAGCAGTAACCCGGGACATTCCTACGAGCAGTACTTC
NA TRBJ1-2 TRBV5-1 TRBD1 CASSQGQGDGYTF TGCGCCAGCAGCCAAGGACAGGGGGACGGCTACACCTTC
NA TRBJ2-5 TRBV18 NA CASSPLGETQYF TGTGCCAGCTCACCCCTGGGGGAGACCCAGTACTTC
NA TRBJ1-5 TRBV30 TRBD1 CAWRSGTGDNQPQHF TGTGCCTGGAGGTCCGGGACAGGGGACAATCAGCCCCAGCATTTT
NA TRBJ2-2 TRBV7-9 NA CASSLLVGNTGELFF TGTGCCAGCAGCTTATTGGTAGGGAACACCGGGGAGCTGTTTTTT
few TRBJ1-3 TRBV10-2 NA CASTAGSNGNTIYF TGCGCCAGCACAGCAGGGTCGAACGGAAACACCATATATTTT
few TRBJ2-1 TRBV7-9 TRBD2 CASSLGGGASYNEQFF TGTGCCAGCAGCTTAGGCGGGGGGGCCTCCTACAATGAGCAGTTCTTC
few TRBJ1-4 TRBV14 TRBD1 CASSHTDGTGYEKLFF TGTGCCAGCAGCCATACCGACGGGACAGGGTACGAAAAACTGTTTTTT
few TRBJ2-5 TRBV7-7 NA CASSLGVTGFQETQYF TGTGCCAGCAGCTTGGGGGTTACAGGTTTCCAAGAGACCCAGTACTTC
NA TRBJ1-1 TRBV7-9 NA CAVPREGGTEAFF TGTGCCGTCCCCAGGGAAGGGGGCACTGAAGCTTTCTTT
NA TRBJ1-6 TRBV23-1 NA CASSQSDDVGGFNSPLHF TGCGCCAGCAGTCAATCGGATGACGTTGGGGGCTTTAATTCACCCCTCCACTTT
NA TRBJ1-2 TRBV5-6 NA CASSFGERDDGYTF TGTGCCAGCAGCTTCGGGGAGAGGGACGATGGCTACACCTTC
few TRBJ2-4 TRBV19 TRBD1 CASTSLSGGGTDFNF TGTGCCAGTACCAGCCTCAGTGGAGGTGGGACAGATTTTAACTTC
NA TRBJ1-4 TRBV5-4 NA CASSLFGSGEKLFF TGTGCCAGCAGCTTGTTCGGCTCCGGTGAAAAACTGTTTTTT
few TRBJ2-3 TRBV10-1 TRBD2 CASTPGLAGTDTQYF TGCGCCAGCACCCCGGGACTAGCGGGGACAGATACGCAGTATTTT
few TRBJ2-5 TRBV7-7 NA CASSPGPGGEETQYF TGTGCTAGCAGCCCCGGGCCAGGAGGGGAAGAGACCCAGTACTTC
few TRBJ2-1 TRBV28 NA CASSISERINEQFF TGTGCCAGCAGTATATCGGAGCGAATCAATGAGCAGTTCTTC
NA TRBJ1-2 TRBV6-5 NA CASSYSRGRGGYTF TGTGCCAGCAGTTACTCTCGGGGGAGGGGAGGCTACACCTTC
few TRBJ2-7 TRBV7-2 NA CASSLSAGTAYEQYF TGTGCCAGCAGCTTATCTGCAGGGACGGCCTACGAGCAGTACTTC
NA TRBJ1-5 TRBV19 NA CATRGWGADGNQPQHF TGTGCCACCAGGGGATGGGGGGCGGATGGCAATCAGCCCCAGCATTTT
NA TRBJ2-3 TRBV21-1 NA CASGAGGGTDTQYF TGTGCCAGCGGAGCAGGGGGCGGAACAGATACGCAGTATTTT
few TRBJ1-6 TRBV7-9 NA CASSPTWGQNSPLHF TGTGCCAGCAGCCCGACCTGGGGTCAGAATTCACCCCTCCACTTT
NA TRBJ1-1 TRBV21-1 NA CASSKEGAAVAEAFF TGTGCCAGCAGCAAAGAAGGAGCAGCCGTCGCTGAAGCTTTCTTT
NA TRBJ1-5 TRBV6-5 NA CASSRWRTQPQHF TGTGCCAGCAGTAGATGGAGAACTCAGCCCCAGCATTTT
NA TRBJ1-1 TRBV5-6 NA CASSLANTEAFF TGTGCCAGCAGCTTGGCGAACACTGAAGCTTTCTTT
NA TRBJ2-7 TRBV15 NA CATSRDLAGVYEQYF TGTGCCACCAGCAGAGATTTAGCAGGGGTGTACGAGCAGTACTTC
few TRBJ2-7 TRBV2 TRBD2 CASGGVPNSYEQYF TGTGCCAGCGGGGGGGTGCCAAATTCCTACGAGCAGTACTTC
NA TRBJ2-7 TRBV6-6 NA CASSYGVRRAYEQYF NA
few TRBJ1-1 TRBV19 NA CASSLQGTTEAFF TGTGCCAGTAGTCTCCAGGGGACCACTGAAGCTTTCTTT
few TRBJ1-1 TRBV2 NA CASTLTHEAFF TGTGCCAGCACCCTTACACATGAAGCTTTCTTT
NA TRBJ1-1 TRBV19 NA CASTQTGVNTEAFF TGTGCCAGTACCCAGACAGGAGTGAACACTGAAGCTTTCTTT